Below are 3 T cell receptor beta chains sequenced from a single sample in a study of spatial heterogeneity in lung cancer. General study points: In tumors, expanded intratumoral alpha and beta TCR counts tracked mutation counts.

Their specific antigens are unknown. TCRdb ran MiXCR on the 5' RACE reads and lists one entry per CDR3 protein. The sample shows 4,700 or so distinct CDR3 sequences, roughly 8.6% of them seen only once. Documented time point: sample taken at primary tumor resection. Sequencing was performed on lung tumor tissue, taken at surgery. These receptors originate from a male donor with early-stage non-small cell lung cancer.

This clonotype is medium-sized. The J gene is TRBJ2-1, the V gene TRBV4-1, with TRBD2 matching 14 bases. This CDR3 is built from 19 residues. Germline assignment: CDR1 MGHRA and CDR2 YSYEKL. Trimming took 0 bases from V and 0 from J; bases not matched to a gene: 4. The CDR3 nucleotides read TGCGCCAGCAGCCAAGAGACTAGCGGGGGGGGATACTCCTACAATGAGCAGTTCTTC. This sequence encodes CASSQETSGGGYSYNEQFF.

This clonotype is medium-sized in the sample. The V and J genes are TRBV12-3 or TRBV12-4 and TRBJ2-5, with 14 bases aligning to TRBD2. The V segment lost 8 bases and the J segment 9 bases; nucleotides outside the gene matches: 5. This CDR3 spans 13 amino acids. The chain's CDR3 is CASWGLAGAAQYF. DNA of the CDR3: TGTGCCAGCTGGGGACTAGCGGGGGCGGCCCAGTACTTC.

For this clonotype: This may stem from a read error, because a much larger clone lies one nucleotide away. The rearrangement uses TRBV5-5 and TRBJ1-1, with D tentatively TRBD1 (6 bases). The CDR3 extends over 14 amino acids. From germline, CDR1 is SGHKS and CDR2 YYEKEE (reference sequence). Here the CDR3 reads CASSLAQGYTEALF. The DNA for the CDR3 is TGTGCCAGCAGCTTGGCACAGGGATACACTGAAGCTCTCTTT.